This TCR beta chain emerged from a study of shared clonotypes between healthy human individuals. The study's findings and limits: A generally larger estimated richness was seen in naive subsets than in memory subsets.

With regard to this clone: Its antigen is unknown. The same CDR3 is also encoded by other DNA sequences in this sample.

Repertoires were generated with immunoSEQ multiplex PCR, while TCRdb's copy carries only in-frame clones and drops some. The sample yields approximately 2,300,000 clones, 85% to 95% seen once. CDR3 length: 11 amino acids. The V and J ends lost 6 bases and 5 bases respectively, with 7 bases between them. Germline CDR1 MDHEN, CDR2 SYDVKM. This receptor was obtained from a man between 18 and 29 years old in good health. Some clones in this sample may be carry-over from other donors' samples. The genes are TRBV28 and TRBJ1-2; D ambiguous. The sample was naive CD4+ T cells from PBMCs. Subset defined: CD45RA+ positively selected. The CDR3 protein is CASSGPYGYTF. As DNA, the CDR3 is TGTGCCAGCAGCGGACCTTATGGCTACACCTTC.